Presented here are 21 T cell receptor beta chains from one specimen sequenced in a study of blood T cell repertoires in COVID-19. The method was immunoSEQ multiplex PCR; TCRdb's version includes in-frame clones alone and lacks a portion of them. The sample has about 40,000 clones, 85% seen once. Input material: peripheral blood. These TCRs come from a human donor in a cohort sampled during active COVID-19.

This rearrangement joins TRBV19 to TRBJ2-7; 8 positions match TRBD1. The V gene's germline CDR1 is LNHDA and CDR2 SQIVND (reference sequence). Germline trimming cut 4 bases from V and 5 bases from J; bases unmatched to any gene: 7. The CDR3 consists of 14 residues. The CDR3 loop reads CASSTGQGGNEQYF. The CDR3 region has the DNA TGTGCCAGTAGTACCGGACAGGGAGGTAACGAGCAGTACTTC. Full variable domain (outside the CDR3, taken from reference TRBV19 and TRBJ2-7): DGGITQSPKYLFRKEGQNVTLSCEQNLNHDAMYWYRQDPGQGLRLIYYSQIVNDFQKGDIAEGYSVSREKKESFPLTVTSAQKNPTAFYLCASSTGQGGNEQYFGPGTRLTVT.

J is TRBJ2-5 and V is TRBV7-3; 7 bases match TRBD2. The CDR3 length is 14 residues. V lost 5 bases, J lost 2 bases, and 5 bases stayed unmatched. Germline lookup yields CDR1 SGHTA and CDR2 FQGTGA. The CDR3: CASSMGLPQETQYF. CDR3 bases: TGTGCCAGCAGCATGGGACTACCGCAAGAGACCCAGTACTTC.

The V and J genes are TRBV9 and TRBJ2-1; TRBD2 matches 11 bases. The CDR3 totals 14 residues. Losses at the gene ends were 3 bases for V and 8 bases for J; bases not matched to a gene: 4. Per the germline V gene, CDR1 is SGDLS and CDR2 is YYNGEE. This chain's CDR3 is CASSGSGGAYEQFF. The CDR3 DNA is TGTGCCAGCAGCGGTAGCGGGGGGGCATATGAGCAGTTCTTC. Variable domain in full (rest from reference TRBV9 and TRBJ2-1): DSGVTQTPKHLITATGQRVTLRCSPRSGDLSVYWYQQSLDQGLQFLIQYYNGEERAKGNILERFSAQQFPDLHSELNLSSLELGDSALYFCASSGSGGAYEQFFGPGTRLTVL.

CDR3 region: CASSLAGGLSGANVLTF. The DNA of the CDR3 is TGTGCCAGCAGCTTGGCAGGGGGGCTCTCTGGGGCCAACGTCCTGACTTTC. The rearrangement links TRBV7-3 to TRBJ2-6; the D gene is possibly TRBD1 (7 bases). The CDR3 has 17 amino acids. Germline values: CDR1 SGHTA, CDR2 FQGTGA. Trimming removed 3 bases at V and 0 bases at J, with 12 bases between.

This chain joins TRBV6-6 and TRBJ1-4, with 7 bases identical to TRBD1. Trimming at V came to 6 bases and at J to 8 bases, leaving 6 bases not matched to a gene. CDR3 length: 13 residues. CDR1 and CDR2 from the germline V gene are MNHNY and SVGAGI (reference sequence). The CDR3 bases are TGTGCCAGCAGACGGGACAGAGGAGAAAAACTGTTTTTT. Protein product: CASRRDRGEKLFF.

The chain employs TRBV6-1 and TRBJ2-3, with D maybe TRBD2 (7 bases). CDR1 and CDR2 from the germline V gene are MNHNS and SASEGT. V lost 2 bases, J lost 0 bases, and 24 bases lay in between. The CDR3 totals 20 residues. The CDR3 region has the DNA TGTGCCAGCAGTGAATGGGCACTTGGGGGGGGCCTGGCTAGCACAGATACGCAGTATTTT. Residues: CASSEWALGGGLASTDTQYF.

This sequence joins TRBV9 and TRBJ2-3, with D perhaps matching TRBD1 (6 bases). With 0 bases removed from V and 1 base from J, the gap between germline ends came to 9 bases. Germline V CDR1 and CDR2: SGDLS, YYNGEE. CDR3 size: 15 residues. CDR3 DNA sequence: TGTGCCAGCAGCGTAGAAGCAGGGGGCACAGATACGCAGTATTTT. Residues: CASSVEAGGTDTQYF.

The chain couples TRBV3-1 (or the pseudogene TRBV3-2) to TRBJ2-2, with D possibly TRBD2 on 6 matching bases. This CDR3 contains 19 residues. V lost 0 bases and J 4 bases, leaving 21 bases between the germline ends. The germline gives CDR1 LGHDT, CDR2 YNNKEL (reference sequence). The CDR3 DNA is TGTGCCAGCAGCCAAGATGGGGACCCTCGCCTCGGGAGCACCGGGGAGCTGTTTTTT. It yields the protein CASSQDGDPRLGSTGELFF.

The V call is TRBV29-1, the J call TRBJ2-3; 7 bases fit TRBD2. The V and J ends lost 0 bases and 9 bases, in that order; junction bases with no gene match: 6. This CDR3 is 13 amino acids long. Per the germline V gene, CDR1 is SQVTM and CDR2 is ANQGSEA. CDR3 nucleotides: TGCAGCGTTGAAGAGTATGGGGGAGGGACGCAGTATTTT. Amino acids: CSVEEYGGGTQYF.

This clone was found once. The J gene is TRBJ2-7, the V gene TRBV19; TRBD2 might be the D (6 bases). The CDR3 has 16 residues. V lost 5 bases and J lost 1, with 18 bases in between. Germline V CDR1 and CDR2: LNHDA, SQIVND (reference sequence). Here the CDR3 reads CASSPGPGTGSYEQYF. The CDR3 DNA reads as TGTGCCAGTAGTCCGGGGCCCGGGACTGGATCCTACGAGCAGTACTTC.

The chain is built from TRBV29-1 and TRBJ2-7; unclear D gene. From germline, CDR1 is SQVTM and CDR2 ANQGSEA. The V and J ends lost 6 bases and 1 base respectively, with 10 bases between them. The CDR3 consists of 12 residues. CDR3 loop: CSVLTESYEQYF. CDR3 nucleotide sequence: TGCAGCGTACTTACAGAGTCCTACGAGCAGTACTTC.

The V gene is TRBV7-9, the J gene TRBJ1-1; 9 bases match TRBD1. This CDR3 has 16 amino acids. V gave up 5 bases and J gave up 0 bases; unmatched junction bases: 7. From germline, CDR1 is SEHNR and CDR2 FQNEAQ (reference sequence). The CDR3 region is CASSEPTGGLNTEAFF. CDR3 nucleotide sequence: TGTGCCAGCAGCGAACCGACAGGGGGACTGAACACTGAAGCTTTCTTT.

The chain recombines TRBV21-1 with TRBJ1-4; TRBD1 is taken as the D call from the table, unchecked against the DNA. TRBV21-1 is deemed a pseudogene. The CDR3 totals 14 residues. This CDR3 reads CASNDRTNDEKLFF. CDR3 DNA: TGTGCCAGCAACGACAGGACGAACGATGAAAAACTGTTTTTT.

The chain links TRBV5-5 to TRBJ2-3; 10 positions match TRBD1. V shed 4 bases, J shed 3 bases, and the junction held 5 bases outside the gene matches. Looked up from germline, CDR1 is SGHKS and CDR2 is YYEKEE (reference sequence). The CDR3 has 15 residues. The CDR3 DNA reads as TGTGCCAGCAGCAAAGGACAGGGGGGAACAGATACGCAGTATTTT. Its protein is CASSKGQGGTDTQYF.

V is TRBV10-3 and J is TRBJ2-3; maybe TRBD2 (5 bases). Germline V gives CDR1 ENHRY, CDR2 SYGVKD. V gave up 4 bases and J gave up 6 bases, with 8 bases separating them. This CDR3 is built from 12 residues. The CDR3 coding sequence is TGTGCCATCAGTGGAGCGGAGGATACGCAGTATTTT. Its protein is CAISGAEDTQYF.

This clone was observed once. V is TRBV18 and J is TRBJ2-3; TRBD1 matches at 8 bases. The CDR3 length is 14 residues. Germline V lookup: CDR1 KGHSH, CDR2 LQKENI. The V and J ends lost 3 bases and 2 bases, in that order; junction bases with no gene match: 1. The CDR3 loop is CASSPGQDTDTQYF. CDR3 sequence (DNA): TGTGCCAGCTCACCGGGACAGGACACAGATACGCAGTATTTT.

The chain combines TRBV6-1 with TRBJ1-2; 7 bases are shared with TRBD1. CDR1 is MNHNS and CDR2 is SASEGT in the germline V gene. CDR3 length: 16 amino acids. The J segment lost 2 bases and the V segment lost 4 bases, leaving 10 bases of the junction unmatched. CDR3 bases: TGTGCCAGCAGTGCCCTGGACAGGCCTTTGAACTATGGCTACACCTTC. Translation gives CASSALDRPLNYGYTF.

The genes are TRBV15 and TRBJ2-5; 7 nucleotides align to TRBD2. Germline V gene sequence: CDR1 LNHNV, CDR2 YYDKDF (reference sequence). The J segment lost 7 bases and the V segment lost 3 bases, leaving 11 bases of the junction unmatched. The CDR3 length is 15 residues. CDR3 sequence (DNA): TGTGCCACCAGCAGTCGTGGCGGGGGATCTTGGACCCAGTACTTC. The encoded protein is CATSSRGGGSWTQYF.

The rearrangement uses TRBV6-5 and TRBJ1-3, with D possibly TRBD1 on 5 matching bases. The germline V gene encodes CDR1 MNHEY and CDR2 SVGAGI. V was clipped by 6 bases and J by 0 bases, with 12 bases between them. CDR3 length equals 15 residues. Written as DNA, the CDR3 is TGTGCCAGCAGCCAACAGGACCGCTCTGGAAACACCATATATTTT. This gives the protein CASSQQDRSGNTIYF.

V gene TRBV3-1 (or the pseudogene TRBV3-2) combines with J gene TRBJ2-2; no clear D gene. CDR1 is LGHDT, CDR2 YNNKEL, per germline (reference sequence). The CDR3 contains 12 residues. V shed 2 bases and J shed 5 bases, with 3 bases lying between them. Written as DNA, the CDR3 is TGTGCCAGCAGCCAATTAACCGGGGAGCTGTTTTTT. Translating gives CASSQLTGELFF.

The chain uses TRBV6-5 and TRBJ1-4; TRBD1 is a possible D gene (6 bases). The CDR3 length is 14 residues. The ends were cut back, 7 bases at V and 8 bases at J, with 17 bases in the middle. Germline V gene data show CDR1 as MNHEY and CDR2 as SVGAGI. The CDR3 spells CASILPGASEKLFF. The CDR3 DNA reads TGTGCCAGCATCCTCCCAGGGGCATCCGAAAAACTGTTTTTT.